This passage covers 30 T cell receptor beta chains from one sample sequenced in a study of cytomegalovirus exposure and HLA in healthy donors. The PCR contained 60 Vbeta and 13 Jbeta primers. Some clones are missing from TCRdb's copy, which holds only in-frame ones; the method was immunoSEQ multiplex PCR. This sample has 80,000 to 95,000 clones, with just under 70% found just once. The sample was PBMCs. The receptor set was obtained from a woman aged 45-60 years in good health and CMV-seropositive.

The rearrangement joins TRBV19 to TRBJ2-2; 8 bases are a match to TRBD1. Germline assignment: CDR1 LNHDA and CDR2 SQIVND (reference sequence). This CDR3 comprises 15 residues. The junction had 12 bases not matched to a gene; V was cut back by 6 bases and J by 9 bases. DNA of the CDR3: TGTGCCAGTAGGAGGACAGGGAACACTGGGCGGGAGCTGTTTTTT. Translation gives CASRRTGNTGRELFF.

This clone was detected once. V usage is TRBV2 and J usage is TRBJ2-7; 16 nucleotides line up with TRBD2. The CDR3 is 15 amino acids. Trimming at V came to 6 bases and at J to 4 bases, leaving 3 bases not matched to a gene. Germline CDR1 reads SNHLY; CDR2 reads FYNNEI. In DNA form, the CDR3 reads TGTGCCAGCAGGGGACTAGCGGGAGGGCCTTACGAGCAGTACTTC. Protein: CASRGLAGGPYEQYF.

This clone was counted only a few times. The CDR3 sequence: CASSSVMNTEAFF. The CDR3 nucleotides read TGTGCCAGTAGTAGTGTCATGAACACTGAAGCTTTCTTT. The rearrangement uses TRBV19 and TRBJ1-1; no clear D. Germline V lookup: CDR1 LNHDA, CDR2 SQIVND (reference sequence). Trimming pared 4 bases from V and 0 bases from J, leaving 6 bases between. This CDR3 region has 13 residues.

The chain links TRBV5-4 to TRBJ1-2, with D perhaps matching TRBD1 (5 bases). Trimming left V 2 bases short and J 8 bases short, with 16 bases between. The CDR3 sequence is 14 residues long. Germline lookup yields CDR1 SGHNT and CDR2 YYREEE (reference sequence). CDR3 region: CASSLDPRTSGYTF. CDR3 sequence (DNA): TGTGCCAGCAGCTTAGACCCTCGGACATCAGGCTACACCTTC.

This sequence joins TRBV7-6 and TRBJ2-2; no reliable D call. The CDR3 is 14 residues long. Germline lookup yields CDR1 SGHVS and CDR2 FNYEAQ. V was pared by 1 base and J by 4 bases, with 7 bases between. CDR3 sequence: CASSLDRFTGELFF. The CDR3 DNA is TGTGCCAGCAGCTTAGACAGATTCACCGGGGAGCTGTTTTTT.

This clone was observed a few times. The V and J genes are TRBV19 and TRBJ1-4, with TRBD1 as a possible D gene (5 bases). The germline gives CDR1 LNHDA, CDR2 SQIVND (reference sequence). The CDR3 contains 15 residues. Trimming took 6 bases from V and 5 from J, leaving 16 bases between them. This CDR3 reads CASSPSRQSNEKLFF. DNA for the CDR3: TGTGCCAGTAGCCCATCGCGACAGAGCAATGAAAAACTGTTTTTT. The full variable domain, with the rest looked up from reference TRBV19 and TRBJ1-4, is DGGITQSPKYLFRKEGQNVTLSCEQNLNHDAMYWYRQDPGQGLRLIYYSQIVNDFQKGDIAEGYSVSREKKESFPLTVTSAQKNPTAFYLCASSPSRQSNEKLFFGSGTQLSVL.

This clone was observed a single time. CDR3 in amino acids: CASLLEESFNQPQHF. CDR3 bases: TGTGCCAGTCTACTGGAGGAGTCTTTCAATCAGCCCCAGCATTTT. The gene calls are TRBV21-1 and TRBJ1-5. TRBV21-1 is given as a pseudogene. The CDR3 is 15 amino acids.

The chain carries TRBV6-5 and TRBJ1-5, with D perhaps matching TRBD1 (6 bases). The CDR3 covers 14 residues. Per germline, CDR1 MNHEY and CDR2 SVGAGI. Trimming cost V 5 bases and J 6 bases, with 14 bases left between them. CDR3 sequence (DNA): TGTGCCAGCAGTCCGGGCGGGGGCGGTCAGCCCCAGCATTTT. Its protein product is CASSPGGGGQPQHF.

This chain links TRBV5-6 with TRBJ1-1; 9 bases fit TRBD1. Germline V gene data show CDR1 as SGHDT and CDR2 as YYEEEE. The J segment lost 1 base and the V segment lost 4 bases, leaving 5 bases of the junction unmatched. This CDR3 is built from 15 residues. CDR3 sequence reads: CASSRDRAENTEAFF. The CDR3 region has the DNA TGTGCCAGCAGCCGGGACAGGGCTGAGAACACTGAAGCTTTCTTT.

The gene calls are TRBV11-2 and TRBJ1-1; possibly TRBD1 for D (6 bases). Deletions cut 6 bases from V and 2 bases from J, with 10 bases between. CDR3 length equals 13 residues. In germline, CDR1 is SGHAT, CDR2 FQNNGV. CDR3 residues: CASRRGRNTEAFF. The CDR3, as DNA: TGTGCCAGCAGAAGGGGGAGAAACACTGAAGCTTTCTTT.

The chain combines TRBV29-1 with TRBJ2-5, with 9 bases lining up with TRBD2. The CDR3 runs to 14 residues. Looked up from germline, CDR1 is SQVTM and CDR2 is ANQGSEA. Losses at the gene ends were 4 bases for V and 0 bases for J; bases not matched to a gene: 3. The CDR3 reads CSVGLAGYQETQYF. CDR3 nucleotide sequence: TGCAGCGTTGGGCTAGCGGGGTACCAAGAGACCCAGTACTTC.

This clone was counted only a few times. The chain recombines TRBV7-8 with TRBJ1-2; D perhaps matches TRBD1 (6 bases). V shed 0 bases and J shed 3 bases, with 11 bases lying between them. Germline CDR1 SGHVS, CDR2 FQNEAQ. This CDR3 is built from 15 residues. CDR3 protein: CASSLAGEGDYGYTF. CDR3 sequence (DNA): TGTGCCAGCAGCTTAGCGGGGGAGGGGGACTATGGCTACACCTTC.

CDR3 DNA sequence: TGTGCCAGCAGTAACACAGGGAATTCACCCCTCCACTTT. This encodes CASSNTGNSPLHF. The rearrangement joins TRBV6-4 to TRBJ1-6; weak D call: TRBD1 (6 bases). V was trimmed by 5 bases and J by 7 bases, leaving 9 bases between them. The V gene's germline CDR1 is MRHNA and CDR2 SNTAGT. The CDR3 runs to 13 residues.

The CDR3 loop is CASRRGTDTGELFF. The CDR3 DNA follows: TGTGCCAGCAGAAGGGGTACCGACACCGGGGAGCTGTTTTTT. This chain links TRBV6-5 with TRBJ2-2; D may be TRBD1 (5 bases). V was cut by 6 bases and J by 3 bases, with 11 bases left in between. CDR3 length equals 14 residues. In germline, CDR1 is MNHEY, CDR2 SVGAGI.

The gene calls are TRBV6-1 and TRBJ1-2; weak D call: TRBD1 (5 bases). CDR1 and CDR2 from the germline V gene are MNHNS and SASEGT. V lost 6 bases, J lost 5 bases, and 16 bases lay in between. This CDR3 has 14 residues. The CDR3 spells CASSPQAGEYGYTF. CDR3 nucleotides: TGTGCCAGCAGCCCACAGGCGGGAGAATATGGCTACACCTTC.

This sequence joins TRBV5-6 and TRBJ1-1, with D perhaps TRBD1 (5 bases). The V end lost 3 bases, the J end lost 0 bases, and 9 bases lay between the germline ends. This CDR3 has 14 amino acids. Germline V CDR1 and CDR2: SGHDT, YYEEEE. The CDR3 coding sequence is TGTGCCAGCAGCTGGGGACTCTTGAACACTGAAGCTTTCTTT. Translated, it gives CASSWGLLNTEAFF.

The chain couples TRBV28 to TRBJ1-1; 8 bases line up with TRBD1. V gave up 2 bases and J gave up 0 bases; unmatched junction bases: 8. Germline assignment: CDR1 MDHEN and CDR2 SYDVKM. The CDR3 contains 17 residues. This chain's CDR3 is CASSLIRGRTLNTEAFF. The CDR3 coding sequence is TGTGCCAGCAGTTTAATCAGGGGGCGGACATTGAACACTGAAGCTTTCTTT.

This clone was detected once. The J gene is TRBJ2-1, the V gene TRBV15; D gene ambiguous. The V gene's germline CDR1 is LNHNV and CDR2 YYDKDF (reference sequence). The CDR3 is made up of 12 amino acids. Trimming stripped 9 bases from V and 4 bases from J, with 10 bases between. The CDR3 sequence: CATSDSYNEQFF. The DNA for the CDR3 is TGTGCCACGAGCGACTCATACAATGAGCAGTTCTTC.

The rearrangement joins TRBV11-2 to TRBJ2-3; tentative D call: TRBD2 (5 bases). The CDR3 runs 14 residues. Looked up from germline, CDR1 is SGHAT and CDR2 is FQNNGV. Trimming cost V 5 bases and J 3 bases, with 12 bases left between them. The DNA for the CDR3 is TGTGCCAGCAGCCCAAACCGGGGTACAGATACGCAGTATTTT. Translating it yields CASSPNRGTDTQYF.

This clone has just a few counts. This chain links TRBV9 with TRBJ1-3, with 7 bases fitting TRBD1. Germline V gene lookup returns CDR1 SGDLS and CDR2 YYNGEE. CDR3 length: 14 residues. Trimming took 1 base from V and 8 from J; bases not matched to a gene: 6. The CDR3 DNA is TGTGCCAGCAGCGTAATTAGGGGGCGATACACCATATATTTT. Translating it yields CASSVIRGRYTIYF.

The CDR3 protein is CASSLGEVLNTEAFF. CDR3 in DNA: TGTGCCAGCAGCTTAGGTGAGGTATTGAACACTGAAGCTTTCTTT. This chain connects TRBV5-4 to TRBJ1-1; D gene ambiguous. The length of the CDR3 is 15 residues. CDR1 and CDR2 from the germline V gene are SGHNT and YYREEE (reference sequence). Trimming removed 2 bases from V and 0 bases from J, with 11 bases in between.

This clone was detected a few times. V usage is TRBV9 and J usage is TRBJ2-3; TRBD2 might be the D (5 bases). This CDR3 is built from 16 residues. Trimming removed 3 bases at V and 0 bases at J, with 14 bases between. Germline CDR1 and CDR2: SGDLS and YYNGEE. CDR3 in DNA: TGTGCCAGCAGCGCTAGCTCAAGTGGAAGCACAGATACGCAGTATTTT. This codes for CASSASSSGSTDTQYF.

The genes are TRBV7-2 and TRBJ2-3; TRBD1 matches 9 bases. CDR1 and CDR2 from the germline V gene are SGHTA and FQGNSA. The J segment lost 3 bases and the V segment lost 5 bases, leaving 3 bases of the junction unmatched. The CDR3 is made up of 14 amino acids. CDR3 in amino acids: CASSRDRETDTQYF. CDR3 bases: TGTGCCAGCAGCCGGGACAGGGAAACAGATACGCAGTATTTT.

This clone was seen only once. The chain employs TRBV7-8 and TRBJ2-3; D is possibly TRBD1 (6 bases). Per the germline V gene, CDR1 is SGHVS and CDR2 is FQNEAQ. Deletions cut 6 bases from V and 2 bases from J, with 18 bases between. CDR3 size: 16 residues. CDR3 nucleotides: TGTGCCAGCAGTTTCTCCGGGACACTAGACACAGATACGCAGTATTTT. The encoded protein is CASSFSGTLDTDTQYF.

As to this clone: An end of the junction differs from the germline gene, which may be a read error. The chain recombines TRBV7-9 with TRBJ1-2; 8 nucleotides match TRBD1. The germline CDR1 and CDR2 sequences are SEHNR and FQNEAQ (reference sequence). The length of the CDR3 is 13 residues. CDR3: CSSSSPGGFGYTF. CDR3 DNA sequence: TGTTCCAGCAGCTCCCCAGGGGGCTTTGGCTACACCTTC.

The chain combines TRBV30 with TRBJ1-1; TRBD1 matches at 10 bases. V shed 0 bases and J 1 base; nucleotides not matched to a gene: 2. The germline V gene encodes CDR1 GTSNPN and CDR2 SVGIG (reference sequence). The CDR3 covers 15 residues. The CDR3 here is CAWSVGTGANTEAFF. Written as DNA, the CDR3 is TGTGCCTGGAGTGTAGGGACAGGGGCGAACACTGAAGCTTTCTTT.

The table lists this clone with a few counts. The rearrangement joins TRBV7-9 to TRBJ2-7; 10 bases match TRBD1. CDR1 is SEHNR, CDR2 FQNEAQ, per germline (reference sequence). V lost 3 bases to trimming and J lost 2 bases; unmatched junction nucleotides: 4. There are 15 residues in the CDR3. CDR3 residues: CASSLGTGDTYEQYF. The CDR3 nucleotides read TGTGCCAGCAGCTTGGGGACAGGGGACACCTACGAGCAGTACTTC.

The chain links TRBV11-1 to TRBJ2-1; 8 nucleotides match TRBD2. The V gene's germline CDR1 is SGHAT and CDR2 FQDESV (reference sequence). The CDR3 is 15 residues long. Trimming cost V 6 bases and J 2 bases; bases outside gene matches: 6. The CDR3 reads CASSFTSGAYNEQFF. The CDR3 DNA is TGTGCCAGCAGTTTTACTAGCGGTGCCTACAATGAGCAGTTCTTC.

V and J are TRBV4-2 and TRBJ2-2; TRBD2 agrees at 10 bases. From germline, CDR1 is LGHNA and CDR2 YNFKEQ. The CDR3 contains 16 residues. Losses at the gene ends were 2 bases for V and 1 base for J; bases not matched to a gene: 1. CDR3 loop: CASSQSGRGNTGELFF. Here the CDR3 DNA reads TGTGCCAGCAGCCAAAGCGGGAGGGGGAACACCGGGGAGCTGTTTTTT.

The V gene is TRBV6-1, the J gene TRBJ2-1; the match to TRBD2 covers 9 bases. CDR3 size: 12 residues. V gave up 10 bases and J gave up 7 bases; unmatched junction bases: 5. Per germline, CDR1 MNHNS and CDR2 SASEGT. The CDR3 region is CAIRSGSNEQFF. The CDR3 region has the DNA TGTGCCATCCGTAGCGGGAGTAATGAGCAGTTCTTC.